This T cell receptor (beta chain) was sequenced during a study of blood T cell repertoires in COVID-19. Overall study: PBMCs, B-cell-depleted T cells, or T cells provided the cDNA or gDNA that made up the material.

As processed by the authors: Amplifying reference gene primers gave estimates of nucleated cell counts. Repertoires were generated with immunoSEQ multiplex PCR, while TCRdb's copy carries only in-frame clones and drops some. V and J calls and clone size are as listed in that table; D and trimming were resolved from the DNA. The sample contains fewer than 350,000 clones, around 88% of which appear only once. Individuals aged roughly 18 to 95 years were recruited from some 26 US areas. Symptom resolution, clearance, or two negative PCRs marked donors in Cohort 3 as recovered. The CDR3 runs to 13 residues. Trimming took 2 bases from V and 2 from J, leaving 10 bases between them. CDR1 and CDR2 from the germline V gene are GTSNPN and SVGIG (reference sequence).

V is TRBV30 and J is TRBJ2-7; D remains ambiguous. This TCR was recovered from a woman aged 40 to 50 who had recovered from COVID-19. Input material: PBMCs or T cells enriched from blood (not recorded which). In DNA, the CDR3 is TGTGCCTGGAGTATTCTCGCTACCTACGAGCAGTACTTC. This encodes CAWSILATYEQYF.